The TCR beta chain under discussion was sequenced for a study of blood T cell repertoires in COVID-19. Across the whole study: Samples representing acute and convalescent COVID-19 were sourced from the United States, Italy and Spain. Nucleic acid was either cDNA or gDNA, and it came from T cells, B-cell-depleted T cells, or PBMCs.

CDR1 SGDLS and CDR2 YYNGEE come from the germline V gene. The V segment lost 2 bases and the J segment 5 bases; nucleotides outside the gene matches: 6. This CDR3 has 16 amino acids. In the authors' workflow: Estimated nucleated cell counts came from reference gene primer amplification. Repertoires were generated with immunoSEQ multiplex PCR, while TCRdb's copy carries only in-frame clones and drops some. The V and J calls and clone size were taken over from that table, and D and trimming were inferred from the DNA. The table shows some 230,000 clones, with 85% occurring only once. The origin of this receptor is a man aged 35 to 55 with acute or convalescent COVID-19. Sequenced input: peripheral blood. V and J are TRBV9 and TRBJ2-3; 12 nucleotides align to TRBD1. The CDR3 DNA sequence: TGTGCCAGCAGCGTGGGACAGGGGGCCCCCAGAGATACGCAGTATTTT. Its protein product is CASSVGQGAPRDTQYF.